Below, 21 T cell receptor beta chains from the same sample are listed, as sequenced in a study of identifying expanded T cells in peripheral blood (dated by TCRdb to the late 2010s). The library was built by means of the immunoSEQ multiplex PCR assay. The clones in this table, taken by TCRdb from immuneACCESS, are in-frame only. Not every clone is retained; where verified, under half of the shortfall comes from an unresolved V gene, and the cause of the rest is unknown. In this sample the table shows more than 85,000 clones, about 91% of which occur a single time. The ten most abundant clones make up 13% to 15% of the sample. Sequencing was done on a sample of blood. The receptor source for this set is a person between 18 and 70 years old in good health.

The chain uses TRBV30 and TRBJ1-4; D is unresolved. CDR1 is GTSNPN, CDR2 SVGIG, per germline (reference sequence). The CDR3 extends over 16 amino acids. V gave up 2 bases and J gave up 3 bases, with 16 bases separating them. The CDR3 coding sequence is TGTGCCTGGAGTTCCGGGTCGGGAATAGCTAATGAAAAACTGTTTTTT. This codes for CAWSSGSGIANEKLFF.

The chain uses TRBV9 and TRBJ2-1; 7 positions agree with TRBD2. Germline-derived CDR1 and CDR2 are SGDLS and YYNGEE. The CDR3 is 17 amino acids. V shed 3 bases and J 3 bases; nucleotides not matched to a gene: 12. As DNA, the CDR3 is TGTGCCAGCAGCGGGAGAGAGCCGGGACTAAACTACAATGAGCAGTTCTTC. Its protein product is CASSGREPGLNYNEQFF.

The rearrangement uses TRBV28 and TRBJ2-6; 14 nucleotides agree with TRBD2. This CDR3 region has 17 residues. Unmatched junction bases numbered 4, after V lost 6 bases and J lost 3 bases. Germline CDR1 MDHEN, CDR2 SYDVKM. CDR3 sequence: CASRGTSGSGGANVLTF. DNA for the CDR3: TGTGCCAGCAGGGGGACTAGCGGGAGTGGTGGGGCCAACGTCCTGACTTTC.

This clone has only a few counts. This rearrangement joins TRBV5-1 to TRBJ1-2, with a tentative D call TRBD1 (5 bases). Germline V lookup: CDR1 SGHRS, CDR2 YFSETQ. V was clipped by 1 base and J by 8 bases, with 15 bases between them. The CDR3 runs 14 residues. The CDR3 spells CASSLYPRDSGYTF. In DNA form, the CDR3 reads TGCGCCAGCAGCTTGTATCCCAGGGACTCGGGCTACACCTTC. Drawing the rest from reference TRBV5-1 and TRBJ1-2, the complete variable domain is KAGVTQTPRYLIKTRGQQVTLSCSPISGHRSVSWYQQTPGQGLQFLFEYFSETQRNKGNFPGRFSGRQFSNSRSEMNVSTLELGDSALYLCASSLYPRDSGYTFGSGTRLTVV.

The table lists this clone with a count of one. The V gene is TRBV25-1, the J gene TRBJ1-1; D is undetermined. Between the trimmed V and J ends, which lost 3 bases and 1 base, there was a span of 6 bases. From germline, CDR1 is MGHDK and CDR2 SYGVNS. The CDR3 length is 13 residues. The CDR3 spells CASSDPENTEAFF. The DNA of the CDR3 is TGTGCCAGCAGTGATCCAGAGAACACTGAAGCTTTCTTT.

The V gene is TRBV4-2, the J gene TRBJ2-2, with 8 bases fitting TRBD2. CDR1 LGHNA and CDR2 YNFKEQ come from the germline V gene. The CDR3 is 17 residues long. Germline trimming cut 2 bases from V and 4 bases from J; bases unmatched to any gene: 9. The CDR3 bases are TGTGCCAGCAGCCAAACGGAATGGGCGGGAGGCACCGGGGAGCTGTTTTTT. Translated: CASSQTEWAGGTGELFF.

The chain is built from TRBV5-1 and TRBJ2-2; no firm D call. Germline V lookup: CDR1 SGHRS, CDR2 YFSETQ. V gave up 6 bases and J gave up 6 bases, with 9 bases separating them. The CDR3 sequence is 12 residues long. CDR3 protein: CASISGAGELFF. CDR3 in DNA: TGCGCCAGCATTTCGGGTGCCGGGGAGCTGTTTTTT.

CDR3 bases: TGTGCCAGCAGCTTAATCACTAGCACAGATACGCAGTATTTT. This sequence encodes CASSLITSTDTQYF. V and J are TRBV7-2 and TRBJ2-3; D gene unclear. The CDR3 is made up of 14 amino acids. Trimming stripped 2 bases from V and 0 bases from J, with 6 bases between. In germline, CDR1 is SGHTA, CDR2 FQGNSA.

The chain is built from TRBV5-6 and TRBJ2-2; D not certain. The germline CDR1 and CDR2 sequences are SGHDT and YYEEEE. Trimming cost V 2 bases and J 1 base, with 6 bases left between them. This CDR3 is built from 14 residues. The CDR3 DNA sequence: TGTGCCAGCAGCTTCGGAGTGAACACCGGGGAGCTGTTTTTT. Translation gives CASSFGVNTGELFF.

This chain links TRBV30 with TRBJ1-2; D possibly corresponds to TRBD1 (5 bases). With 1 base removed from V and 4 bases from J, the gap between germline ends came to 7 bases. This CDR3 is built from 12 residues. From germline, CDR1 is GTSNPN and CDR2 SVGIG (reference sequence). The CDR3 protein is CAWSGGSYGYTF. CDR3 in DNA: TGTGCCTGGAGTGGGGGGTCCTATGGCTACACCTTC.

In its sample, this clone was seen once. The V call is TRBV18, the J call TRBJ2-3; D is undetermined. The V gene lost 6 bases and the J gene lost 6 bases, with 19 bases spanning the gap. Per germline, CDR1 KGHSH and CDR2 LQKENI. This CDR3 is built from 15 residues. CDR3 sequence (DNA): TGTGCCAGCTCCCCGAGAGCTCCGCCCCAGGATACGCAGTATTTT. Translated, it gives CASSPRAPPQDTQYF.

The V and J genes are TRBV7-8 and TRBJ1-1; D gene uncertain. The CDR3 loop spans 14 amino acids. Trimming removed 1 base from V and 1 base from J, with 7 bases in between. Per germline, CDR1 SGHVS and CDR2 FQNEAQ. The DNA of the CDR3 is TGTGCCAGCAGCTTAGGACCCCAGAACACTGAAGCTTTCTTT. Translation gives CASSLGPQNTEAFF.

The rearrangement joins TRBV19 to TRBJ2-3, with D possibly matching TRBD1 (5 bases). The length of the CDR3 is 18 residues. V dropped 0 bases and J dropped 6 bases, with 22 bases sitting between them. The germline V gene encodes CDR1 LNHDA and CDR2 SQIVND (reference sequence). CDR3 sequence: CASSIDHSTASGLDTQYF. The DNA for the CDR3 is TGTGCCAGTAGTATAGATCATTCGACAGCATCGGGCTTGGATACGCAGTATTTT.

The chain recombines TRBV30 with TRBJ1-6; TRBD1 agrees at 9 bases. Trimming removed 2 bases from V and 7 bases from J; junction bases left unmatched: 9. Germline CDR1 is GTSNPN and CDR2 is SVGIG (reference sequence). CDR3 length equals 16 residues. The CDR3 protein is CAWSSRGGTGNSPLHF. CDR3 sequence (DNA): TGTGCCTGGAGTTCTAGGGGGGGGACAGGGAATTCACCCCTCCACTTT.

The V call is TRBV5-1, the J call TRBJ2-5, with D maybe TRBD2 (5 bases). Per the germline V gene, CDR1 is SGHRS and CDR2 is YFSETQ. Trimming removed 4 bases from V and 1 base from J, with 8 bases in between. The CDR3 extends over 13 amino acids. The CDR3 DNA reads as TGCGCCAGCAGCCCGGGAAGCCAAGAGACCCAGTACTTC. This gives the protein CASSPGSQETQYF. The full variable domain, in which reference TRBV5-1 and TRBJ2-5 provide the parts outside the CDR3, is KAGVTQTPRYLIKTRGQQVTLSCSPISGHRSVSWYQQTPGQGLQFLFEYFSETQRNKGNFPGRFSGRQFSNSRSEMNVSTLELGDSALYLCASSPGSQETQYFGPGTRLLVL.

J is TRBJ1-1 and V is TRBV11-1; a weak D match, TRBD1 (5 bases). This CDR3 comprises 14 residues. The V end lost 5 bases, the J end lost 2 bases, and 12 bases lay between the germline ends. The germline V gene has CDR1 SGHAT and CDR2 FQDESV (reference sequence). For the CDR3, the DNA is TGTGCCAGCAGCCAGCCGACAGTTAACACTGAAGCTTTCTTT. Translated: CASSQPTVNTEAFF.

This clone was found a few times. The chain employs TRBV6-6 and TRBJ2-7; TRBD1 matches 7 bases. The ends lost 5 bases at V and 3 bases at J; junction bases unmatched: 10. The CDR3 is 15 amino acids. In germline, CDR1 is MNHNY, CDR2 SVGAGI (reference sequence). CDR3 DNA sequence: TGTGCCAGCAGTGGAACAGGGGTGGTAGTCTACGAGCAGTACTTC. It encodes CASSGTGVVVYEQYF.

V usage is TRBV10-2 and J usage is TRBJ2-5; 10 nucleotides align to TRBD2. The germline V gene encodes CDR1 WSHSY and CDR2 SAAADI. CDR3 length: 14 amino acids. The V gene end was trimmed by 7 bases and the J gene end by 2 bases; junction bases not matched to a gene: 4. In nucleotides, the CDR3 is TGCGCCAGCACTTTAGCGGGAGGTCAAGAGACCCAGTACTTC. Translating gives CASTLAGGQETQYF.

This clone was counted only a few times. The chain is built from TRBV10-1 and TRBJ2-6, with 9 bases that match TRBD1. The V segment lost 2 bases and the J segment 0 bases; nucleotides outside the gene matches: 2. Germline V gives CDR1 WNHNN, CDR2 SYGVQD (reference sequence). CDR3 size: 17 residues. The CDR3 DNA follows: TGCGCCAGCAGTGAGGACAGGGGGAGCTCTGGGGCCAACGTCCTGACTTTC. Amino acids: CASSEDRGSSGANVLTF.

The chain carries TRBV7-6 and TRBJ1-4; no clear D. The V end was cut by 5 bases, the J end by 6 bases, with 10 bases between. Germline V CDR1 and CDR2: SGHVS, FNYEAQ. This CDR3 is built from 13 residues. The CDR3 spells CASSGGPYEKLFF. DNA for the CDR3: TGTGCCAGCAGCGGCGGCCCTTATGAAAAACTGTTTTTT.

V and J are TRBV5-1 and TRBJ1-2; D gene ambiguous. The CDR3 length is 12 residues. Germline CDR1 is SGHRS and CDR2 is YFSETQ. Trimming pared 2 bases from V and 7 bases from J, leaving 9 bases between. CDR3 coding DNA: TGCGCCAGCAGCTTAGGTGAGGTTGGCTACACCTTC. Residues: CASSLGEVGYTF.